This TCR beta chain was identified during a study of blood T cell repertoires in COVID-19. In the study overall: Spain, Italy and the United States supplied samples that represented acute and convalescent COVID-19. Sample material is recorded as cDNA or gDNA derived from T cells, B-cell-depleted T cells, or PBMCs.

The authors' processing: For nucleated cells, counts were estimated from reference gene primer amplification. This table comes from immunoSEQ multiplex PCR, and its TCRdb copy is limited to in-frame clones, with some not included. V and J calls plus clone size are reproduced from that table; the DNA served to infer D and trimming. The sample consists of under 130,000 clones, around 76% of them appearing once. Unmatched junction bases numbered 14, after V lost 5 bases and J lost 12 bases. CDR3 length: 15 residues. The V gene's germline CDR1 is SGHKS and CDR2 YYEKEE (reference sequence). The chain recombines TRBV5-5 with TRBJ2-1, with TRBD1 matching 10 bases. What was sequenced was peripheral blood. This receptor was obtained from a woman aged 70-85 years with acute or convalescent COVID-19. CDR3 loop: CASSLGTGEWEGQFF. The CDR3 DNA reads as TGTGCCAGCAGTCTTGGGACAGGGGAGTGGGAAGGGCAGTTCTTC.